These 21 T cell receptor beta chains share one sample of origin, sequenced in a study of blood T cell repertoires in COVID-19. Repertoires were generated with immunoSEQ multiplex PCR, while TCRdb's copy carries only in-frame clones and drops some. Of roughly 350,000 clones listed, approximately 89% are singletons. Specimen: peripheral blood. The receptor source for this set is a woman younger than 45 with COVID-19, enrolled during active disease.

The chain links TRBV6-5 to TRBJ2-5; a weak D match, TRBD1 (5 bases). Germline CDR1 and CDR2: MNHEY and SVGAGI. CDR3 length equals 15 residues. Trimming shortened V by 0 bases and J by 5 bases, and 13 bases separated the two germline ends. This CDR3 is CASSYSTASRETQYF. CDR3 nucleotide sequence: TGTGCCAGCAGTTACTCGACAGCCTCTCGGGAGACCCAGTACTTC.

This chain's CDR3 is CASSSISGPGEQYF. CDR3 DNA: TGTGCCAGCAGCTCAATAAGCGGGCCGGGCGAGCAGTACTTC. This sequence joins TRBV13 and TRBJ2-7; the D gene is possibly TRBD2 (6 bases). V lost 4 bases and J 6 bases, leaving 16 bases between the germline ends. This CDR3 comprises 14 residues. Germline V lookup: CDR1 PRHDT, CDR2 FYEKMQ (reference sequence).

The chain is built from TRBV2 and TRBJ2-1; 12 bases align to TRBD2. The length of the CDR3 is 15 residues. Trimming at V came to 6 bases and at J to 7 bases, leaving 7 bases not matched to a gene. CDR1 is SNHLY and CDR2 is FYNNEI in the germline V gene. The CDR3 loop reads CASRLAGGPRNEQFF. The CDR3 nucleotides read TGTGCCAGCAGGCTAGCGGGAGGGCCGCGGAATGAGCAGTTCTTC.

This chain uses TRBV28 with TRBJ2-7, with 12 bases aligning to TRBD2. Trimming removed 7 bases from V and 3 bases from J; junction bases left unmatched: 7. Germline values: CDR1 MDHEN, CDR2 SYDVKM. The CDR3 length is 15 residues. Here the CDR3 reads CASIQLAGGDYEQYF. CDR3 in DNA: TGTGCCAGCATCCAACTAGCGGGAGGAGACTACGAGCAGTACTTC.

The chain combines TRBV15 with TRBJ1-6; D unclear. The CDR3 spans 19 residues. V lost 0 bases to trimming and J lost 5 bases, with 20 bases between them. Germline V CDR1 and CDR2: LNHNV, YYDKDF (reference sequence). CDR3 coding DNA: TGTGCCACCAGCAGAGATCTCCGGAGAATAGGGCGGGATAATTCACCCCTCCACTTT. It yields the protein CATSRDLRRIGRDNSPLHF.

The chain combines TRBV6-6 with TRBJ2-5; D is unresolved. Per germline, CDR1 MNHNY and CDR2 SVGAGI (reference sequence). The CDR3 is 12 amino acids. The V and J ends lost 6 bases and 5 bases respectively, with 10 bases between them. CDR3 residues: CASRDYGETQYF. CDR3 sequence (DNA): TGTGCCAGCAGGGATTACGGGGAGACCCAGTACTTC.

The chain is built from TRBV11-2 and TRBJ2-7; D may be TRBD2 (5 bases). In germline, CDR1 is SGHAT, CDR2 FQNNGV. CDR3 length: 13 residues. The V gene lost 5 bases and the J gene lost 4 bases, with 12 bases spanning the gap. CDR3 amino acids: CASSPGDGYEQYF. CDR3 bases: TGTGCCAGCAGCCCCGGGGATGGTTACGAGCAGTACTTC.

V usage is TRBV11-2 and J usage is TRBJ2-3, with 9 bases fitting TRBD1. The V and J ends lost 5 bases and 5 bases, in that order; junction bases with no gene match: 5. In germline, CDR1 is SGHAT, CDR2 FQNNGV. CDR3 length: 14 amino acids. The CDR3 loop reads CASSIGTGQDTQYF. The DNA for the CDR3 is TGTGCCAGCAGCATAGGGACAGGGCAAGATACGCAGTATTTT.

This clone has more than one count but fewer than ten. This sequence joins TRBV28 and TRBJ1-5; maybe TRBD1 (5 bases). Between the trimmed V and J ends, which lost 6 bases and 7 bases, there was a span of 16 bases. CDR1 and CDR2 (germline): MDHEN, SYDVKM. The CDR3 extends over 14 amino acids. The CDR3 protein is CASRAIGARQPQHF. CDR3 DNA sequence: TGTGCCAGCAGGGCGATAGGGGCAAGACAGCCCCAGCATTTT.

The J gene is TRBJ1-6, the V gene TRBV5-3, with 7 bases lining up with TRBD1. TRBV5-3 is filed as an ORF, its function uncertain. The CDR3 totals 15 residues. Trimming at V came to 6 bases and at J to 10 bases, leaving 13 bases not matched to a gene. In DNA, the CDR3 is TGTGCCAGAATAGACTTGGGGACAGAGGGCTCACCCCTCCACTTT. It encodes CARIDLGTEGSPLHF.

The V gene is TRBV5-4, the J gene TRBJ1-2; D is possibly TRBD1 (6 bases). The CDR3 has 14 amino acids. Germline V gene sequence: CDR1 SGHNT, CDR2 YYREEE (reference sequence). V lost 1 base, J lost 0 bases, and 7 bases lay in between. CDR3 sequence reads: CASSLTGTNYGYTF. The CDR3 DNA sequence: TGTGCCAGCAGCTTGACAGGGACTAACTATGGCTACACCTTC. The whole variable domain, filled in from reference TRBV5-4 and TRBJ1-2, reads ETGVTQSPTHLIKTRGQQVTLRCSSQSGHNTVSWYQQALGQGPQFIFQYYREEENGRGNFPPRFSGLQFPNYSSELNVNALELDDSALYLCASSLTGTNYGYTFGSGTRLTVV.

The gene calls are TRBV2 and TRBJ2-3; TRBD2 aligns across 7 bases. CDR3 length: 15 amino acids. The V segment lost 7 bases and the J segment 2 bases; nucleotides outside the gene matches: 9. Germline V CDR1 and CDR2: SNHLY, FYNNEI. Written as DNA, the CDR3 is TGTGCCAGCACTAGTACTAGCGACACCACAGATACGCAGTATTTT. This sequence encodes CASTSTSDTTDTQYF.

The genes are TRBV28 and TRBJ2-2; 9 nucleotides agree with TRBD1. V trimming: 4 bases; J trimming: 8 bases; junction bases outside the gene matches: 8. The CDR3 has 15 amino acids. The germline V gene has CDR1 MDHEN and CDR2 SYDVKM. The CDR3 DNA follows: TGTGCCAGCAGTTCCCGGGACAGGGTCTCTGGGGAGCTGTTTTTT. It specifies CASSSRDRVSGELFF.

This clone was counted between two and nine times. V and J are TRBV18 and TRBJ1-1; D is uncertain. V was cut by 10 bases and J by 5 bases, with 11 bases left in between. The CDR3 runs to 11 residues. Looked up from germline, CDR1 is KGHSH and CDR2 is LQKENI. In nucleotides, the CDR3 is TGTGCCACCTCGGAGGAAACTGAAGCTTTCTTT. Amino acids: CATSEETEAFF.

CDR3 sequence (DNA): TGTGCCAGCAGCCAAAATCTAGGTTCACCCCTCCACTTT. This codes for CASSQNLGSPLHF. V and J are TRBV3-1 (or the pseudogene TRBV3-2) and TRBJ1-6; D gene ambiguous. The CDR3 spans 13 residues. CDR1 LGHDT and CDR2 YNNKEL come from the germline V gene (reference sequence). The V end lost 2 bases, the J end lost 9 bases, and 8 bases lay between the germline ends.

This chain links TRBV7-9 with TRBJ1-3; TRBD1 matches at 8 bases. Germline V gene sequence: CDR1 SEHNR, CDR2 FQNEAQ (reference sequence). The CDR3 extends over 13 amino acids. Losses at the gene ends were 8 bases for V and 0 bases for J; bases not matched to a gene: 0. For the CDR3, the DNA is TGTGCCAGCGGGACAGGCTCTGGAAACACCATATATTTT. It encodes CASGTGSGNTIYF.

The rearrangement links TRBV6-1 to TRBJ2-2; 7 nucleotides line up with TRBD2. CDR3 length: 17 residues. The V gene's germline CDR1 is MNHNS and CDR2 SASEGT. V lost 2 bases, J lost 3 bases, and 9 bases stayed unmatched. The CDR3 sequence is CASSEMPAGYYTGELFF. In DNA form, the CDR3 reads TGTGCCAGCAGTGAAATGCCAGCGGGATACTACACCGGGGAGCTGTTTTTT.

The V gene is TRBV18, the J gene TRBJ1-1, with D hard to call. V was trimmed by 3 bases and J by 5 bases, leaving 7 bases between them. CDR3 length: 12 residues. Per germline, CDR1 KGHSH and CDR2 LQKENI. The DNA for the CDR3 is TGTGCCAGCTCACCCGGGGAGACTGAAGCTTTCTTT. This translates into CASSPGETEAFF.

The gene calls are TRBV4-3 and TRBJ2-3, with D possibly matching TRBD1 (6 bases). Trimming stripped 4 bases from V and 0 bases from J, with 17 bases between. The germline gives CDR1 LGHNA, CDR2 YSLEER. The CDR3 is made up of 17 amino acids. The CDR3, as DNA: TGCGCCAGCAGCCCTACCACGCCAGGGGAGAGCACAGATACGCAGTATTTT. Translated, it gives CASSPTTPGESTDTQYF.

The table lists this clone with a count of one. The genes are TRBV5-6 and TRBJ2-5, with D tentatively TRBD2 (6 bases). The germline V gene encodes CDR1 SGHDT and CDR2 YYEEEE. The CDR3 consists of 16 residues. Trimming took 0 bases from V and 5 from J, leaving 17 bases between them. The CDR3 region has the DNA TGTGCCAGCAGCTTGGCCGGGTTATGGGGGGTGGAGACCCAGTACTTC. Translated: CASSLAGLWGVETQYF.

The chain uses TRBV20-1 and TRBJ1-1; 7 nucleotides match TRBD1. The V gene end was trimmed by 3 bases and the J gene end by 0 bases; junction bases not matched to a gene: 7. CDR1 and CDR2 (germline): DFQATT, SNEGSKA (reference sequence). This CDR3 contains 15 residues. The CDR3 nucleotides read TGCAGTGCTAGTTGGGGACAGTTCATGAACACTGAAGCTTTCTTT. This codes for CSASWGQFMNTEAFF.